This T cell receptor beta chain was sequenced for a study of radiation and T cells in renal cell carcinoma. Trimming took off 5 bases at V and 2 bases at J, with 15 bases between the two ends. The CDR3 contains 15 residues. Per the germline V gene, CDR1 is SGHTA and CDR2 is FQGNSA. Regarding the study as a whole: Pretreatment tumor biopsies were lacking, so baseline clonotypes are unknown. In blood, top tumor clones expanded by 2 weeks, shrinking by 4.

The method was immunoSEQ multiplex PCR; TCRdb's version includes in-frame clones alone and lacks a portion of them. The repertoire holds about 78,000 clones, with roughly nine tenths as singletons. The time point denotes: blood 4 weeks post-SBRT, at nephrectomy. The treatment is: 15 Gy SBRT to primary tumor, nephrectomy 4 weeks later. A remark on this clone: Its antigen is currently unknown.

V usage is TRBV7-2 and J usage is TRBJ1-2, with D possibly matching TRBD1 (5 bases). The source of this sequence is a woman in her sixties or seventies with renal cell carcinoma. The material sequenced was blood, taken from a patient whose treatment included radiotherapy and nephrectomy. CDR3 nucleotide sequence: TGTGCCAGCAGCCAACTCCCCGGGGCGAACTATGGCTACACCTTC. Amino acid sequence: CASSQLPGANYGYTF.